These T cell receptor beta chains were read from a single sample in a study of human T cells and chemical hapten exposure. MiXCR, run by TCRdb on the RACE reads, gives a single entry per CDR3 protein. The sample consists of over 300,000 distinct CDR3 sequences, 5.1% of them appearing once. The sequencing used whole blood, collected in connection with sensitization to the hapten diphenylcyclopropenone (DPC). Receptors originate from a woman between 45 and 65 years old with alopecia areata. Some clones in this sample may be carry-over from other donors' samples. CDR3s include the opening cysteine and the closing phenylalanine or tryptophan. Each record gives: clone size, J gene, V gene, CDR3 protein. Part of the rows lack a size; the others show once, few, many or a class for expanded clones.

abundance: many; j_gene: TRBJ2-4; v_gene: TRBV2; CDR3aa: CASSDRATKNIQYF
abundance: many; j_gene: TRBJ2-5; v_gene: TRBV5-1; CDR3aa: CASSLLGEETQYF
abundance: few; j_gene: TRBJ1-1; v_gene: TRBV27; CDR3aa: CASSPLMTGGRGEAFF
abundance: many; j_gene: TRBJ2-2; v_gene: TRBV5-1; CDR3aa: CASSRVAGATGELFF
abundance: few; j_gene: TRBJ2-5; v_gene: TRBV29-1; CDR3aa: CSVSYKETQYF
abundance: -; j_gene: TRBJ1-6; v_gene: TRBV27; CDR3aa: CASSFQIYNSPLHF
abundance: -; j_gene: TRBJ1-2; v_gene: TRBV7-9; CDR3aa: CASSLDWISSDYGYTF
abundance: -; j_gene: TRBJ2-7; v_gene: TRBV11-2; CDR3aa: CASSLGLAYYEQYF
abundance: many; j_gene: TRBJ1-1; v_gene: TRBV29-1; CDR3aa: CSAYPPTVNTEAFF
abundance: many; j_gene: TRBJ1-2; v_gene: TRBV11-2; CDR3aa: CASRGPSNMYGYTF
abundance: many; j_gene: TRBJ1-2; v_gene: TRBV28; CDR3aa: CASRLQGDYGYTF
abundance: many; j_gene: TRBJ2-7; v_gene: TRBV7-6; CDR3aa: CASSLEVGTSYEQYF
abundance: many; j_gene: TRBJ2-5; v_gene: TRBV12-3/TRBV12-4; CDR3aa: CASRRDRGETQYF
abundance: many; j_gene: TRBJ2-7; v_gene: TRBV29-1; CDR3aa: CSVEFGSYYEQYF
abundance: many; j_gene: TRBJ2-1; v_gene: TRBV5-5; CDR3aa: CASSFVLAAGFDEQFF
abundance: many; j_gene: TRBJ1-6; v_gene: TRBV6-2/TRBV6-3; CDR3aa: CASSYGSGGNSPLHF
abundance: few; j_gene: TRBJ2-2; v_gene: TRBV24-1; CDR3aa: CATSDPDTGLAGGTGELFF
abundance: few; j_gene: TRBJ1-5; v_gene: TRBV2; CDR3aa: CASSAAGGNQPQHF
abundance: few; j_gene: TRBJ2-2; v_gene: TRBV28; CDR3aa: CASRTRGNTGELFF
abundance: -; j_gene: TRBJ1-2; v_gene: TRBV18; CDR3aa: CASSPSPGTGGLDGYTF
abundance: many; j_gene: TRBJ1-5; v_gene: TRBV4-2; CDR3aa: CASSQDRAPGQPQHF
abundance: many; j_gene: TRBJ2-7; v_gene: TRBV12-3/TRBV12-4; CDR3aa: CASSKGQFKGQYF
abundance: few; j_gene: TRBJ2-4; v_gene: TRBV9; CDR3aa: CASSVSSGRAGPKNIQYF
abundance: -; j_gene: TRBJ2-5; v_gene: TRBV3-1; CDR3aa: CASSPSLATQETQYF
abundance: few; j_gene: TRBJ1-5; v_gene: TRBV12-3/TRBV12-4; CDR3aa: CASSSRRLRAQPQHF
abundance: few; j_gene: TRBJ2-3; v_gene: TRBV29-1; CDR3aa: CSVDRGQADTQYF
abundance: many; j_gene: TRBJ1-4; v_gene: TRBV27; CDR3aa: CASTLSGTGSEKLFF
abundance: -; j_gene: TRBJ1-1; v_gene: TRBV5-1; CDR3aa: CASSRTQGTGNTEAFF
abundance: few; j_gene: TRBJ2-7; v_gene: TRBV5-6; CDR3aa: CASSHGPSEQYF
abundance: -; j_gene: TRBJ2-1; v_gene: TRBV29-1; CDR3aa: CSVELHEQFF
abundance: -; j_gene: TRBJ2-2; v_gene: TRBV5-4; CDR3aa: CASSSAINTGELFF
abundance: -; j_gene: TRBJ1-3; v_gene: TRBV5-5; CDR3aa: CASSQAPSGSGNTIYF
abundance: few; j_gene: TRBJ1-4; v_gene: TRBV29-1; CDR3aa: CSVDLEREKLFF
abundance: many; j_gene: TRBJ1-5; v_gene: TRBV6-5; CDR3aa: CASSSSRGNQPQHF
abundance: many; j_gene: TRBJ1-1; v_gene: TRBV18; CDR3aa: CASSPGQEAEAFF
abundance: -; j_gene: TRBJ1-1; v_gene: TRBV6-5; CDR3aa: CASSYSSGVNTEAFF
abundance: -; j_gene: TRBJ1-1; v_gene: TRBV29-1; CDR3aa: CSVEEGSTANHEAFF
abundance: -; j_gene: TRBJ2-3; v_gene: TRBV7-8; CDR3aa: CASSSLPGGPDTQYF
abundance: many; j_gene: TRBJ2-1; v_gene: TRBV28; CDR3aa: CASSPIAGAGYNEQFF
abundance: -; j_gene: TRBJ1-1; v_gene: TRBV5-1; CDR3aa: CASSLEYRALNTEAFF
abundance: few; j_gene: TRBJ2-4; v_gene: TRBV5-6; CDR3aa: CASRVWGAKNIQYF
abundance: few; j_gene: TRBJ2-7; v_gene: TRBV2; CDR3aa: CASSEALQASGDYEQYF
abundance: -; j_gene: TRBJ1-1; v_gene: TRBV11-2; CDR3aa: CASSAQGILNTEAFF
abundance: -; j_gene: TRBJ2-5; v_gene: TRBV5-1; CDR3aa: CASSPLMPGETQYF
abundance: few; j_gene: TRBJ2-6; v_gene: TRBV12-3/TRBV12-4; CDR3aa: CASSAGSSGANVLTF
abundance: many; j_gene: TRBJ2-1; v_gene: TRBV29-1; CDR3aa: CSAFTSGRGDEQFF
abundance: many; j_gene: TRBJ2-7; v_gene: TRBV2; CDR3aa: CASSELTEEQYF
abundance: few; j_gene: TRBJ2-4; v_gene: TRBV27; CDR3aa: CASSPQPQGDIQYF
abundance: few; j_gene: TRBJ1-1; v_gene: TRBV20-1; CDR3aa: CSAPTTGGLMNTEAFF
abundance: few; j_gene: TRBJ2-1; v_gene: TRBV20-1; CDR3aa: CSARQGLAGGREQFF
abundance: many; j_gene: TRBJ2-3; v_gene: TRBV6-6; CDR3aa: CASSYSPAGATDTQYF
abundance: many; j_gene: TRBJ2-7; v_gene: TRBV7-9; CDR3aa: CASSWTASYEQYF
abundance: few; j_gene: TRBJ1-2; v_gene: TRBV6-5; CDR3aa: CASSYSNSGYGYTF
abundance: few; j_gene: TRBJ2-1; v_gene: TRBV7-2; CDR3aa: CASSLGQNYNEQFF
abundance: few; j_gene: TRBJ1-1; v_gene: TRBV3-1; CDR3aa: CASSRLEAGGWKDTEAFF
abundance: many; j_gene: TRBJ2-1; v_gene: TRBV29-1; CDR3aa: CSVSRYEQFF
abundance: -; j_gene: TRBJ1-3; v_gene: TRBV12-3/TRBV12-4; CDR3aa: CAGYGDLSGNTIYF